The TCR beta chain described here comes from a study of cytomegalovirus exposure and HLA in healthy donors. At the level of the study: Clustering assigned roughly 81% of the roughly 420 genotyped donors to the Caucasian-associated ancestry cluster.

General study points: Most likely, a cluster of highly shared sequence variants arose as a sequencing artifact. There were reportedly fewer N-insertions in an Asian-associated ancestry cluster than the roughly 670-donor mean, in a later analysis.

Points on this clone: Its antigen remains unknown.

Germline V gene data show CDR1 as MNHNS and CDR2 as SASEGT. The CDR3 covers 15 residues. PCR involved 60 Vbeta and 13 Jbeta primers. Clones were read by immunoSEQ multiplex PCR, and TCRdb kept only the in-frame ones, dropping some. Of 150,000 to 200,000 clones in the sample, 84% were seen once. The specimen sequenced was PBMCs. The gene calls are TRBV6-1 and TRBJ2-5, with D possibly matching TRBD1 (5 bases). Judging by the DNA end, TRBJ2-7 fits better; the J call may be wrong. This receptor was taken from a boy aged 2-15 years in good health and CMV-seronegative. CDR3 nucleotides: TGTGCCAGCAGTGCTAGACAGAATACCTTCTACGAGCAGTACTTC. Its translation: CASSARQNTFYEQYF.